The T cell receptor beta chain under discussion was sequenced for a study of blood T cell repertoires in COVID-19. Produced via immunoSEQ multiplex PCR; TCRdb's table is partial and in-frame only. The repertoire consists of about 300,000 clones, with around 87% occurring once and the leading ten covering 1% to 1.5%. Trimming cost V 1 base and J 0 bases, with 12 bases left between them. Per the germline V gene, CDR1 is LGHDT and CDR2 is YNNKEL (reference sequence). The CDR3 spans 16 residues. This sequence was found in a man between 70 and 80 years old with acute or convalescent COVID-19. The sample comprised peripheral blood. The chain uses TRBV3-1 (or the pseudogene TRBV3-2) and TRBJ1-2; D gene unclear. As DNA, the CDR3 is TGTGCCAGCAGCCAAGTGCAGGAAACCTCTAACTATGGCTACACCTTC. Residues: CASSQVQETSNYGYTF.